The entry below describes one TCR beta chain. This entry belongs to a study of blood T cell repertoires in COVID-19. Study-level information: Samples came from the United States, Italy and Spain, spanning acute and convalescent COVID-19. From T cells, B-cell-depleted T cells, or PBMCs came the material, which was cDNA or gDNA.

In the original analysis: From reference gene primer amplification, estimates of nucleated cell counts were derived. Here immunoSEQ multiplex PCR was the method, and the copy in TCRdb shows in-frame clones only, minus some. The DNA gave D and trimming, while V, J and clone size come from that table. The sample holds around 63,000 clones, around four fifths seen once. With 3 bases clipped from V and 2 bases from J, the junction kept 4 bases outside the gene matches. This CDR3 is 15 amino acids long. The germline V gene encodes CDR1 GTSNPN and CDR2 SVGIG (reference sequence). The sample was peripheral blood. The chain couples TRBV30 to TRBJ2-2; 9 bases are a match to TRBD2. The receptor was derived from a woman in her 70s with acute or convalescent COVID-19. This CDR3 is CAWSPAGGNTGELFF. Here the CDR3 DNA reads TGTGCCTGGAGCCCAGCGGGGGGAAACACCGGGGAGCTGTTTTTT.